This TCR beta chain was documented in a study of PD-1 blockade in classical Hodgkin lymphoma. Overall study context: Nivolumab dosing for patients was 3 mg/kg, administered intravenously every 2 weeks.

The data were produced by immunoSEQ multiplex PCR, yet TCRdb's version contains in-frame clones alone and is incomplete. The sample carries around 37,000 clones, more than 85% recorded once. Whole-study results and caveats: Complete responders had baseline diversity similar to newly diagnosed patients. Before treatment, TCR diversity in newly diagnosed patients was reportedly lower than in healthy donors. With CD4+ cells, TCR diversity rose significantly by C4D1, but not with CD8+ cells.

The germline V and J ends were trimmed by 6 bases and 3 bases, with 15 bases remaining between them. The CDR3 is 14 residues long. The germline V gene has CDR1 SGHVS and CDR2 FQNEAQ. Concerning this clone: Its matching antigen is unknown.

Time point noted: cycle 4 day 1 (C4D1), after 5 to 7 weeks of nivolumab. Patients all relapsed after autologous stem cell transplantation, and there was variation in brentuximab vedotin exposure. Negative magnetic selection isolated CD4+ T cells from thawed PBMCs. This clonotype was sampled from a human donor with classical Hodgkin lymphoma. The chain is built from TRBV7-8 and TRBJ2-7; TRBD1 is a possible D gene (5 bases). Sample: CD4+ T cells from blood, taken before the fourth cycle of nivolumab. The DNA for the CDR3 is TGTGCCAGCAGTGTCCAGGGCGGAAGCTACGAGCAGTACTTC. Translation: CASSVQGGSYEQYF.